These T cell receptor beta chains were read from a single sample in a study of blood T cell repertoires in COVID-19. TCRdb keeps only in-frame clones here, not all; method: immunoSEQ multiplex PCR. The table records over 250,000 clones, about 88% of them present only once. The specimen was PBMCs or T cells enriched from blood (not recorded which). The receptors were gathered from a woman in her forties or fifties who had recovered from COVID-19. Each CDR3 is given with its conserved first and last residue. Fields, in order: CDR3 length, D gene, V gene, J gene, CDR3 protein. A D gene is named only where the DNA matches it firmly.

>13|NA|TRBV6-5|TRBJ1-5
CASSSGVQQPQHF
>13|NA|TRBV28|TRBJ2-5
CASTLLHQETQYF
>14|NA|TRBV11-3|TRBJ2-1
CASSFGGSYNEQFF
>11|NA|TRBV10-3|TRBJ1-1
CAISDLSRAFF
>15|NA|TRBV5-4|TRBJ1-2
CASSLYGEEDYGYTF
>15|TRBD1|TRBV5-6|TRBJ1-1
CASSSGTESYTEAFF
>14|NA|TRBV10-2|TRBJ2-7
CASSAAGGPYEQYF
>14|TRBD2|TRBV7-2|TRBJ2-7
CASRLTSGIYEQYF
>18|TRBD1|TRBV7-4|TRBJ1-5
CASSVTQGVPGGGQPQHF
>14|NA|TRBV2|TRBJ1-5
CASSETEFNQPQHF
>15|TRBD2|TRBV27|TRBJ2-3
CASGAREGSTDTQYF
>15|NA|TRBV11-1|TRBJ2-6
CASSLGYSGANVLTF
>16|TRBD2|TRBV7-9|TRBJ2-5
CASSLAELAGLETQYF
>13|TRBD2|TRBV27|TRBJ2-7
CASSLLAGREQYF
>13|TRBD1|TRBV30|TRBJ2-7
CAWSADRGYEQYF
>16|NA|TRBV4-3|TRBJ1-1
CASSPGRGREDTEAFF
>14|TRBD2|TRBV7-2|TRBJ2-3
CASNDQRRGGTQYF
>17|NA|TRBV5-1|TRBJ1-1
CASSFFQGAAWDTEAFF
>13|NA|TRBV30|TRBJ1-5
CAWSVQGNQPQHF
>16|NA|TRBV19|TRBJ2-3
CASSIDQAGGTDTQYF
>18|TRBD2|TRBV2|TRBJ2-3
CASKGTRTSYEFTDTQYF
>16|TRBD2|TRBV7-6|TRBJ2-1
CASSQGRLAGNNEQFF
>15|NA|TRBV19|TRBJ1-5
CASSTEGGGGQPQHF
>13|TRBD1|TRBV18|TRBJ2-1
CASSGRDRDEQFF
>13|NA|TRBV7-3|TRBJ1-1
CASRLTENTEAFF
>15|TRBD2|TRBV11-2|TRBJ2-3
CASSLTSDVTNTQYF
>12|NA|TRBV30|TRBJ2-7
CAWSVSRSEQYF